The text below deals with one T cell receptor (beta chain). Its antigen has not been determined. Nothing much larger sits one base from this clone, and base qualities are not available. These data come from a study of CD8 T cells in ankylosing spondylitis (dated by TCRdb to about 2017). Study-wide context: The study profiled T cell receptor beta repertoires in healthy donors and ankylosing spondylitis patients to find disease-linked TCR variants. The whole study cohort included over a hundred healthy donors and around 25 ankylosing spondylitis patients. Peripheral blood was sampled, and synovial fluid was also collected from ankylosing spondylitis patients.

The investigation overall reported the following: In peripheral blood, the disease-linked clones were found at relatively low frequencies and had a CD8+ phenotype. Some TCR beta motif variants had previously been reported in synovial fluid and blood of reactive arthritis patients, which suggested common disease-initiation mechanisms. Blood from ankylosing spondylitis patients appeared to be characterized by a TCR beta motif composed of 7 to 9 highly homologous amino acid variants. The disease-linked clones were reported to be significantly enriched in matched synovial fluid samples from ankylosing spondylitis patients.

The run used an Illumina HiSeq 2500. TCR beta libraries were prepared by quantitative 5'-RACE with molecular barcodes. On the authors' methods: Disease-linked TCR variants were identified with a new computational method built on a probabilistic model of VDJ rearrangement. TCRdb itself trimmed the public reads at Q25 with fastp, ran MiXCR and retained productive beta chains. Merged by CDR3 protein, the rows form single entries marked with the most common genes and DNA. Clone size and V and J calls follow TCRdb, not the original study. The sample has about 340,000 distinct CDR3 sequences on record, approximately 15% of them singletons. The ten largest clones represent approximately 1.1% of the sample. The CDR3 holds 14 amino acids from the cysteine to the phenylalanine. Only the CDR3 portion is preserved as DNA: 42 bases, with reading frame beginning at the first base. V lost 6 bases and J lost 2 bases; the stretch between them is 13 bases long. The germline V gene encodes CDR1 MNHEY and CDR2 SMNVEV (reference sequence).

The sequence derives from a male donor with ankylosing spondylitis or in good health (not recorded which). The sequenced material came from blood, either unsorted or a sorted T cell fraction (not recorded which). In this chain, TRBV27 is recombined with TRBJ1-2; D gene: possibly TRBD1, on 6 matching bases. The DNA reads as follows: TGTGCCAGCAGGGCAGGGGTCGGGAACTATGGCTACACCTTC. This sequence encodes CASRAGVGNYGYTF.